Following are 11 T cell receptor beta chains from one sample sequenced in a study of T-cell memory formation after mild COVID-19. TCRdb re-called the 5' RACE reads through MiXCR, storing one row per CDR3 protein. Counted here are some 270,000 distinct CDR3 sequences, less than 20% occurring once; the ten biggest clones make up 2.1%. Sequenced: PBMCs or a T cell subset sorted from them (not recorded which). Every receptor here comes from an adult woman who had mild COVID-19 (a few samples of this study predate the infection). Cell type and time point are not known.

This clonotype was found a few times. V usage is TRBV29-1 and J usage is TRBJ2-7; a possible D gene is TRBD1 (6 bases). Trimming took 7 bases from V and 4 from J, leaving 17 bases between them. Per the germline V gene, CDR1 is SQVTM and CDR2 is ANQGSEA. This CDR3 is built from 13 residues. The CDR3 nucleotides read TGCAGCGCCCAACAGGGTTCGAGTTACGAGCAGTACTTC. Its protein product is CSAQQGSSYEQYF.

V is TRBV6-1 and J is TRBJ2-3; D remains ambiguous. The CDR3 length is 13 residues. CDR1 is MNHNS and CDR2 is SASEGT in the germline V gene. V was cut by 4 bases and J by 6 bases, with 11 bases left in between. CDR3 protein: CASSVTVTDTQYF. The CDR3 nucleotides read TGTGCCAGCAGTGTGACGGTTACGGATACGCAGTATTTT.

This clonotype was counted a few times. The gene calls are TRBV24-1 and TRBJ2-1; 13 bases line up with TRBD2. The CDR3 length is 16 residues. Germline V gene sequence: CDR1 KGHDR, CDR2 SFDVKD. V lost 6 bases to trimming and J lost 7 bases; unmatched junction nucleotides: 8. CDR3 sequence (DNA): TGTGCCACCAGTCGGACTAGCGGGAGTATGGCAAATGAGCAGTTCTTC. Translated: CATSRTSGSMANEQFF.

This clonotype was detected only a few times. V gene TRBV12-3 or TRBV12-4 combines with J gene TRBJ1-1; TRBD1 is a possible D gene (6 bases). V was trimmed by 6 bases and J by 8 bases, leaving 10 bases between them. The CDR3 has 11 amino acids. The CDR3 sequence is CASRRTVEAFF. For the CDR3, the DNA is TGTGCCAGCAGGAGGACAGTCGAAGCTTTCTTT.

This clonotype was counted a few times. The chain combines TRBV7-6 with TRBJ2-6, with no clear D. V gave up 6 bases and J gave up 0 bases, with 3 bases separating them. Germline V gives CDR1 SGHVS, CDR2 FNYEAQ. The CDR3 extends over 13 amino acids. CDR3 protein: CASRPSGANVLTF. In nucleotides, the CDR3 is TGTGCCAGCAGACCCTCTGGGGCCAACGTCCTGACTTTC. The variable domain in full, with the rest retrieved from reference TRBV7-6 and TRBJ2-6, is GAGVSQSPRYKVTKRGQDVALRCDPISGHVSLYWYRQALGQGPEFLTYFNYEAQQDKSGLPNDRFSAERPEGSISTLTIQRTEQRDSAMYRCASRPSGANVLTFGAGSRLTVL.

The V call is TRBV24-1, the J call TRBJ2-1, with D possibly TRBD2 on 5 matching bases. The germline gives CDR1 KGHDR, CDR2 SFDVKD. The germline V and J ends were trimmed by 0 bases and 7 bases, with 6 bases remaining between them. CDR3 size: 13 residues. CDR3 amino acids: CATSDLWRNEQFF. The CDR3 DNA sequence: TGTGCCACCAGTGATTTGTGGAGGAATGAGCAGTTCTTC.

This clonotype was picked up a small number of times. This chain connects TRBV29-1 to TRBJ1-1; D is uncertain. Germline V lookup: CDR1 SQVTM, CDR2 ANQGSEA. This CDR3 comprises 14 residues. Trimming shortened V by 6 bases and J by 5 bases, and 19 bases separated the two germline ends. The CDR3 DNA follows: TGCAGCGTAAAGGACTCCTCGGGCGGGACTGAAGCTTTCTTT. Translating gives CSVKDSSGGTEAFF.

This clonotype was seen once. The chain's CDR3 is CASSRRQRNEKLFF. Written as DNA, the CDR3 is TGTGCCAGCAGCCGCAGACAAAGAAATGAAAAACTGTTTTTT. The rearrangement uses TRBV14 and TRBJ1-4, with unresolved D. The V and J ends lost 4 bases and 5 bases respectively, with 11 bases between them. CDR3 length: 14 amino acids. Germline CDR1 SGHDN, CDR2 FVKESK.

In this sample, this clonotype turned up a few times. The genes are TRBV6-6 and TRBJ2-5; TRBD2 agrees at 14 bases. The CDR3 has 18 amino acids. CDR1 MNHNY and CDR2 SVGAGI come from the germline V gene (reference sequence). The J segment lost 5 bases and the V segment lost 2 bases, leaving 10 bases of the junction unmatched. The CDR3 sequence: CASSYAVGTSGGGETQYF. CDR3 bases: TGTGCCAGCAGTTACGCCGTAGGGACTAGCGGGGGAGGGGAGACCCAGTACTTC.

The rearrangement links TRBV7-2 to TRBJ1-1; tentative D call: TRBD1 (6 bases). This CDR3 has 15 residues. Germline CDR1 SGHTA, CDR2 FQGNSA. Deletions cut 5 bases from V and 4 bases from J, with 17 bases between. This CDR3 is CASSPRTVSSTEAFF. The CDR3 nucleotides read TGTGCCAGCAGCCCGCGGACAGTGTCCAGCACTGAAGCTTTCTTT.

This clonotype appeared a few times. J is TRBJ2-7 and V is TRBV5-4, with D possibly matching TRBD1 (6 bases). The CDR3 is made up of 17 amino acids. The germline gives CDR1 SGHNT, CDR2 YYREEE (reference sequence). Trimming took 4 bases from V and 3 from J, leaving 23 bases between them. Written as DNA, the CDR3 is TGTGCCAGCAGCGCATTAACAGGGTATGGACCCAACTACGAGCAGTACTTC. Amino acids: CASSALTGYGPNYEQYF.